This record looks at one T cell receptor (beta chain) sequence and its context. Antigen: not known. This entry comes from a study of cytomegalovirus exposure and HLA in healthy donors. As for the study in general: Per a later analysis, the approximately 600 first-cohort and approximately 120 validation repertoires shared one platform. Study-wide findings and caveats: Under in vitro conditions, a few CMV-associated chains were confirmed as specific for CMV antigens. Listed as cytomegalovirus-associated were 150 or so TCR beta chains.

Data came from immunoSEQ multiplex PCR; TCRdb stores just in-frame clones and leaves some out. The sample contains about 76,000 clones, less than 95% of which appear only once. Among the 110 or so subjects of the validation cohort, separate from the 666-subject first cohort, were the donors. J was trimmed by 8 bases and V by 0 bases; bases with no gene match: 7. The CDR3 contains 16 residues. Germline-derived CDR1 and CDR2 are LNHDA and SQIVND (reference sequence). The V and J genes are TRBV19 and TRBJ2-1, with 10 nucleotides matching TRBD2. The sequence derives from a woman in her late teens or twenties in good health and CMV-seropositive. The sequencing input was PBMCs. The CDR3 nucleotides read TGTGCCAGTAGTATAGATCAAGGGACTAGCGTTTATGAGCAGTTCTTC. Its translation is CASSIDQGTSVYEQFF.